The entry that follows covers one TCR beta chain sequence. The target antigen is unknown. The data originate from a study of T cell responses to AZD1222 COVID-19 vaccine. From germline, CDR1 is MNHEY and CDR2 SVGEGT. The length of the CDR3 is 16 residues. Trimming left V 2 bases short and J 7 bases short, with 20 bases between. Using immunoSEQ multiplex PCR, the repertoire was profiled, and TCRdb retains in-frame clones only, with some absent. In the table there are roughly 120,000 clones, approximately 86% of which are singletons. Study-wide points: Repertoires were obtained only post-peak T cell response. Only a handful of individuals given AZD1222 were seropositive at baseline. Dominant at 160-218 and 743-854, vaccine-associated CD4 TCRs also spanned spike.

Sequencing used peripheral blood, obtained on day 0 of AZD1222 vaccination. The sequence came from an adult in good health. The chain couples TRBV6-2 or TRBV6-3 to TRBJ1-2, with D perhaps TRBD1 (5 bases). The CDR3 DNA sequence: TGTGCCAGCAGTTACGGGGCAGATGGAACTAAGCTTGGCTACACCTTC. Translation gives CASSYGADGTKLGYTF.